This T cell receptor beta chain was observed in a study of T cells in Graves' hyperthyroidism and ophthalmopathy (dated by TCRdb to between 2019 and 2020). Study-level background: Peripheral blood was collected at initial diagnosis, before any treatment. The paper reports TCR Vbeta CDR3 sequencing of approximately 140 peripheral blood samples: fewer than 50 ophthalmopathy, over 70 hyperthyroidism and around 17 progressor patients. The study also compared thyroid tissue and blood T-cell repertoires from about six Graves' hyperthyroidism patients. Following sampling, methimazole starting at 30 mg daily was given to hyperthyroidism patients, and high-dose intravenous methylprednisolone was given to ophthalmopathy patients. To identify distinguishing TCR V-J signatures, a discovery cohort of 100 or so patients was used, comprising 40 to 45 with Graves' ophthalmopathy and around 60 with stable Graves' hyperthyroidism. Prospective prediction of ophthalmopathy was tested in an independent validation cohort of about 19 hyperthyroidism patients and 17 patients who later progressed to ophthalmopathy. The approximately 100 discovery patients were randomly divided into training and test sets at a 7:3 ratio.

CDR1 and CDR2, per the germline V gene, are SNHLY and FYNNEI. V and J are truncated by 6 bases and 2 bases respectively, leaving an intervening sequence of 5 bases. The CDR3 spans 11 residues, from the cysteine through the phenylalanine. Of all the DNA, just the CDR3 is kept, 33 bases in frame from base 1. Note on this clonotype: The antigen it binds to is not known. The record has no base qualities; no much larger clone is one base away.

General conclusions and limits of the study: In validation, progression to ophthalmopathy was predicted by the model with around 70% sensitivity and around 76% specificity, a median of about 6 months before onset. Most expanded thyroid clonotypes (frequency above 0.001) were also detected in blood, a finding suggesting that blood repertoires may reflect thyroid immune responses. A model built on a 13 V-J signature distinguished ophthalmopathy from stable hyperthyroidism, reaching about 89% sensitivity and around 82% specificity in cross-validation and 80%/75% in testing. No statistical method was used to fix the sample size in advance, and group allocation was not hidden from the investigators.

Moderately to severely active disease, a Clinical Activity Score of at least 3, a NOSPECS grade of at least 4, and a duration under 3 months were present in ophthalmopathy patients. Any patient with an uncontrolled infection, another autoimmune disease, pregnancy or lactation was excluded. Diagnoses were based on clinical symptoms, serum thyroxine and TRAb, thyroid ultrasound and orbital computed tomography. Ficoll-Paque density gradient centrifugation was used to isolate PBMCs from approximately 11 ml of fresh peripheral blood. Total RNA was extracted with Trizol reagent, and quality was checked on an Agilent 2100 Bioanalyzer. Amplification of TCR beta CDR3 regions was carried out from RNA transcripts. For the first round of RT-PCR on the TCR CDR3, the HTBI primer set was used together with the Qiagen OneStep RT-PCR kit. Libraries were constructed in a second round of multiplex PCR, after which size selection and purification were carried out. Sequencing of the libraries was done on an Illumina HiSeq2000 using paired-end 100 bp reads. Per the original workflow: SOAPnuke was used to process the raw data, removing reads that contained adapters or uncalled bases, had a mean Phred below 15, or lacked an exact match to the constant primer or identifier. COPE v1.2.5 was used to merge high-quality paired reads, and clonotypes were defined as unique nucleotide sequences. MiTCR v1.1 was used to align clonotypes to the IMGT TRBV, TRBD and TRBJ reference segments. Only V-J combinations with frequency above 0.0001, covering 99% to 99.2% of repertoires, were analysed. A TCS score was defined as the ratio between F50 (clonal expansion) and ExV (chaos), using BLOSUM62-based TCRdist between CDR3 peptides within each V-J. Welch's t-statistics and random forest reduced 514 V-J features to 10 to 15, which were used in a naive Bayes classifier (R e1071). Thyroid-blood repertoire similarity was quantified with the Morisita-Horn index. TCRdb passed the public sequencing reads through fastp at Q25 and MiXCR, retaining productive beta sequences. Here each entry gathers all rows of one CDR3 protein and keeps the most common genes and DNA. The V and J calls, along with clone size, are taken from TCRdb and not from the paper's own processing. The sample includes roughly 57,000 distinct CDR3 sequences, with roughly half observed a single time. The ten largest clones capture 2.5% to 3.5% of the sample.

The origin of this receptor is a woman aged 60-75 years with Graves' ophthalmopathy. Sample: blood. The V and J segments used are TRBV2 and TRBJ2-7, with an unclear D gene assignment. The CDR3 is CASRKTYEQYF. The base sequence is TGTGCCAGCAGGAAAACCTACGAGCAGTACTTC.